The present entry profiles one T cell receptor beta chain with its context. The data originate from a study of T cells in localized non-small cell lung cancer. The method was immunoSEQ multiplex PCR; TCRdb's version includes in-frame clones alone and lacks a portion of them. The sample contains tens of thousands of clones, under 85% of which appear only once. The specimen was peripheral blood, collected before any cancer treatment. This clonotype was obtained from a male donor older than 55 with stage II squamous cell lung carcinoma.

The CDR3 DNA is TGTGCCAGCAGTCCCCCGGACAGGGGGCAATCCGGGGAGCTGTTTTTT. Protein: CASSPPDRGQSGELFF. The chain joins TRBV28 to TRBJ2-2; 11 bases match TRBD1. Germline V gives CDR1 MDHEN, CDR2 SYDVKM. The CDR3 runs to 16 residues. Unmatched junction bases numbered 8, after V lost 5 bases and J lost 6 bases. Filled out from reference TRBV28 and TRBJ2-2, the complete variable domain reads DVKVTQSSRYLVKRTGEKVFLECVQDMDHENMFWYRQDPGLGLRLIYFSYDVKMKEKGDIPEGYSVSREKKERFSLILESASTNQTSMYLCASSPPDRGQSGELFFGEGSRLTVL.